This entry concerns a single T cell receptor (beta chain). Its antigen is not known. The time point here: baseline pretreatment blood. The treatment denotes: 15 Gy SBRT to primary tumor, nephrectomy 4 weeks later. Radiation-treated patients gave blood at baseline, week 2 and week 4. The source of the sample is a study of radiation and T cells in renal cell carcinoma. Study-wide results and caveats: Top tumor clonotypes rose in blood 2 weeks post-radiation, then contracted.

Sequenced by immunoSEQ multiplex PCR; TCRdb stores in-frame clones only, minus some. The sample has roughly 130,000 clones, about 88% seen once. The germline CDR1 and CDR2 sequences are MNHEY and SVGAGI. Trimming took 3 bases from V and 3 from J, leaving 18 bases between them. The CDR3 runs to 16 residues. The TCR originated in a woman aged 45 to 65 with renal cell carcinoma. V is TRBV6-5 and J is TRBJ2-7, with D possibly matching TRBD1 (6 bases). Sample: blood, taken from a patient whose treatment included radiotherapy and nephrectomy. Here the CDR3 reads CASSYSDSLPFYEQYF. The CDR3, as DNA: TGTGCCAGCAGTTATTCGGACAGTCTACCTTTCTACGAGCAGTACTTC.